Listed below are T cell receptor beta chains from one sample, sequenced in a study of glioma-infiltrating T cells. TCRdb itself ran the multiplex PCR reads through MiXCR, one entry per CDR3 protein. This sample has a few hundred thousand distinct CDR3 sequences, with more than 35% found just once. Sequenced material: glioma tissue, nonneoplastic brain tissue, or PBMCs (not recorded which). The receptors here all came from a human donor with low-grade glioma or glioblastoma, undergoing nonglioma brain surgery, or in good health (not recorded which). Both conserved end residues are trimmed from each CDR3. Fields, in order: V gene, J gene, CDR3 protein.

TRBV7-9,TRBJ2-3,ASRDPGTGGSTDTQY
TRBV3-1,TRBJ1-1,ASSPQGDSEAF
TRBV27,TRBJ2-1,ASSHRTSGPPNEQF
TRBV6-6,TRBJ1-6,ASSYSEGRASPLH
TRBV20-1,TRBJ2-7,SAMTSGSAYEQY
TRBV19,TRBJ2-3,ASTMTRSKADTQY
TRBV7-9,TRBJ1-5,ASSKDRWQGNQPQH
TRBV12-3/TRBV12-4,TRBJ2-4,ASSFGELAKNIQY
TRBV19,TRBJ2-7,ASSAQVWFEQY
TRBV19,TRBJ1-5,ASSIRTGSGGQPQH
TRBV6-1,TRBJ2-1,ASRRKTGGESYNEQF
TRBV20-1,TRBJ2-7,SARDPRTGFYEQY
TRBV19,TRBJ2-1,ASSREMEETQF
TRBV20-1,TRBJ1-1,RPAGGGNEAF
TRBV30,TRBJ1-1,AWQTAVGAEAF
TRBV7-9,TRBJ2-3,ASNFYRDRGTDTQY
TRBV4-2,TRBJ2-3,ASSPRQTSTDTQY
TRBV19,TRBJ2-7,ASSTGNSYEQY
TRBV20-1,TRBJ1-5,SARADLWQPQH